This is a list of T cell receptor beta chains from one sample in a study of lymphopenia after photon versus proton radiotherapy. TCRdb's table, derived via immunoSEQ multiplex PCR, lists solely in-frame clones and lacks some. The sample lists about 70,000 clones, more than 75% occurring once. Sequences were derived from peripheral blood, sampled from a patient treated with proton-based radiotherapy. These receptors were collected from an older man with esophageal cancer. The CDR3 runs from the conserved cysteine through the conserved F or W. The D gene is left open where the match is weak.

TGCGCCAGCAGCTTGACAGGGTCTGGGGCCAACGTCCTGACTTTC CASSLTGSGANVLTF TRBJ2-6 . TRBV5-1
TGTGCCACCAGCAGGCCTGGGTGGAATCAGCCCCAGCATTTT CATSRPGWNQPQHF TRBJ1-5 . TRBV15
TGTGCCAGCAGCGTAGATCGTGAGCAGTTCTTC CASSVDREQFF TRBJ2-1 . TRBV9
TGCGCCAGCAGTGAGTCCACAGGGCCCTATGGCTACACCTTC CASSESTGPYGYTF TRBJ1-2 . TRBV10-2
TGTGCCAGCAGCTTACGTCCTGGAAACACCATATATTTT CASSLRPGNTIYF TRBJ1-3 . TRBV7-7
TGCGCCAGCAGCCAAGATAACAGCTGGGGTGAAAAACTGTTTTTT CASSQDNSWGEKLFF TRBJ1-4 . TRBV4-1
TGTGCCAGCAGCCCATCCGACAGGAACACTGAAGCTTTCTTT CASSPSDRNTEAFF TRBJ1-1 . TRBV7-9
TGTGCCAGCAGTTCGGGGCCCGGGGGTAATTCACCCCTCCACTTT CASSSGPGGNSPLHF TRBJ1-6 . TRBV6-5
TGTGCCAGCAGCGTCGACTGGACAGGCGGGAGAGGCTACACCTTC CASSVDWTGGRGYTF TRBJ1-2 TRBD1 TRBV9
TGTGCCAGTACACCGGGACAGGGATCCAATGAGCAGTTCTTC CASTPGQGSNEQFF TRBJ2-1 TRBD1 TRBV19